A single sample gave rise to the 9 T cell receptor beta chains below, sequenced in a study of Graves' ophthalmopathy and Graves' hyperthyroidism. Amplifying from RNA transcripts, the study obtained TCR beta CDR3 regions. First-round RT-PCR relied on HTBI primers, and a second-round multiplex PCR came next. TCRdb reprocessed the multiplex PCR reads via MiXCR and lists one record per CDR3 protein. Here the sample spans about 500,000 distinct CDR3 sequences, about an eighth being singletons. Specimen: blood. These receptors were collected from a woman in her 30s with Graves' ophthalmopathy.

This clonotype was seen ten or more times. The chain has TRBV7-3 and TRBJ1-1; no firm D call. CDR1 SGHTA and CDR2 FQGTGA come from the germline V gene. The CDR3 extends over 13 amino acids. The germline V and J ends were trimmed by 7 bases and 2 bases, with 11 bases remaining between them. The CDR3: CASTRVANTEAFF. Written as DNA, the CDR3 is TGTGCCAGCACTCGGGTAGCTAACACTGAAGCTTTCTTT.

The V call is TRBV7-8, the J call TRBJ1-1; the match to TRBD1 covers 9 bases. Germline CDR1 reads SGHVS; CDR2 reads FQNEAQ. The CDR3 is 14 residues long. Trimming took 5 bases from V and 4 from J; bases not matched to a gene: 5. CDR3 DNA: TGTGCCAGCAGCGGGCACAGGGGGCCCACTGAAGCTTTCTTT. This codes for CASSGHRGPTEAFF.

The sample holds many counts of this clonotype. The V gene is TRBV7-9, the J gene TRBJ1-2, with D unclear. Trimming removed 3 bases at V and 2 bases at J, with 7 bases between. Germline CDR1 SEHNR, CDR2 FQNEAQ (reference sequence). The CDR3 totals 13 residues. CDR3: CASSLNYNYGYTF. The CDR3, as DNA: TGTGCCAGCAGCTTGAACTACAACTATGGCTACACCTTC.

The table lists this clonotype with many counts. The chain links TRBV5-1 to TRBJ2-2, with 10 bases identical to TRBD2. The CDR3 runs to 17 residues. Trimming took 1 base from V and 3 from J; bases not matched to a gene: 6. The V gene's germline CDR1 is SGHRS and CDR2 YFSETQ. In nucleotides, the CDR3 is TGCGCCAGCAGCTTGAAGCGGGGGGGCTTTGACACCGGGGAGCTGTTTTTT. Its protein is CASSLKRGGFDTGELFF.

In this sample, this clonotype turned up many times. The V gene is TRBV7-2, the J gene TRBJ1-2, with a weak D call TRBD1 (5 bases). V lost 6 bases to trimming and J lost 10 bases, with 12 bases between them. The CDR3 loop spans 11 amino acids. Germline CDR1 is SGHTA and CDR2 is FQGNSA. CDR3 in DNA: TGTGCCAGCAGATCCAGGGTGGACTACACCTTC. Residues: CASRSRVDYTF.

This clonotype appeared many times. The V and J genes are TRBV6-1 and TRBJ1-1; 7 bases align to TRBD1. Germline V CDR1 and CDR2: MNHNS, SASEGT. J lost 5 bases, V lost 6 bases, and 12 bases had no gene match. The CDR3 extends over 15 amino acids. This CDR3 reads CASRDIGAGGTEAFF. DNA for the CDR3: TGTGCCAGCAGGGACATAGGGGCAGGGGGGACTGAAGCTTTCTTT.

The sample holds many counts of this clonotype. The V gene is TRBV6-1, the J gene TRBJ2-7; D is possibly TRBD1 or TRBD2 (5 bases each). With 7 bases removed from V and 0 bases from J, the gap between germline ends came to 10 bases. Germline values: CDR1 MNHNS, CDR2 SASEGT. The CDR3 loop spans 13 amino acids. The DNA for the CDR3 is TGTGCCAGCAAAGGGGCGGGCTCCTACGAGCAGTACTTC. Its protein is CASKGAGSYEQYF.

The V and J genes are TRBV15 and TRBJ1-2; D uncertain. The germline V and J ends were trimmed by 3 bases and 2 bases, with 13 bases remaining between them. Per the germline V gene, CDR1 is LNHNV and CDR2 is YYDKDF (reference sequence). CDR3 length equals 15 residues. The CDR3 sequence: CATSSTAGRNYGYTF. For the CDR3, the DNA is TGTGCCACCAGCAGCACCGCCGGGAGAAACTATGGCTACACCTTC.

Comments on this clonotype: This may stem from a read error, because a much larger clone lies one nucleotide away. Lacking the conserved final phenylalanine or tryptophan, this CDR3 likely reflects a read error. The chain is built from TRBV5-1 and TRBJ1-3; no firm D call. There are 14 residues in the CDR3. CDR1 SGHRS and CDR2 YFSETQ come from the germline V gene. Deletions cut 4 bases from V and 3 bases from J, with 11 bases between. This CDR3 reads CASSPRDLGNTIYL. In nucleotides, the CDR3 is TGCGCCAGCAGCCCGCGAGATCTTGGAAACACCATATATTTG.